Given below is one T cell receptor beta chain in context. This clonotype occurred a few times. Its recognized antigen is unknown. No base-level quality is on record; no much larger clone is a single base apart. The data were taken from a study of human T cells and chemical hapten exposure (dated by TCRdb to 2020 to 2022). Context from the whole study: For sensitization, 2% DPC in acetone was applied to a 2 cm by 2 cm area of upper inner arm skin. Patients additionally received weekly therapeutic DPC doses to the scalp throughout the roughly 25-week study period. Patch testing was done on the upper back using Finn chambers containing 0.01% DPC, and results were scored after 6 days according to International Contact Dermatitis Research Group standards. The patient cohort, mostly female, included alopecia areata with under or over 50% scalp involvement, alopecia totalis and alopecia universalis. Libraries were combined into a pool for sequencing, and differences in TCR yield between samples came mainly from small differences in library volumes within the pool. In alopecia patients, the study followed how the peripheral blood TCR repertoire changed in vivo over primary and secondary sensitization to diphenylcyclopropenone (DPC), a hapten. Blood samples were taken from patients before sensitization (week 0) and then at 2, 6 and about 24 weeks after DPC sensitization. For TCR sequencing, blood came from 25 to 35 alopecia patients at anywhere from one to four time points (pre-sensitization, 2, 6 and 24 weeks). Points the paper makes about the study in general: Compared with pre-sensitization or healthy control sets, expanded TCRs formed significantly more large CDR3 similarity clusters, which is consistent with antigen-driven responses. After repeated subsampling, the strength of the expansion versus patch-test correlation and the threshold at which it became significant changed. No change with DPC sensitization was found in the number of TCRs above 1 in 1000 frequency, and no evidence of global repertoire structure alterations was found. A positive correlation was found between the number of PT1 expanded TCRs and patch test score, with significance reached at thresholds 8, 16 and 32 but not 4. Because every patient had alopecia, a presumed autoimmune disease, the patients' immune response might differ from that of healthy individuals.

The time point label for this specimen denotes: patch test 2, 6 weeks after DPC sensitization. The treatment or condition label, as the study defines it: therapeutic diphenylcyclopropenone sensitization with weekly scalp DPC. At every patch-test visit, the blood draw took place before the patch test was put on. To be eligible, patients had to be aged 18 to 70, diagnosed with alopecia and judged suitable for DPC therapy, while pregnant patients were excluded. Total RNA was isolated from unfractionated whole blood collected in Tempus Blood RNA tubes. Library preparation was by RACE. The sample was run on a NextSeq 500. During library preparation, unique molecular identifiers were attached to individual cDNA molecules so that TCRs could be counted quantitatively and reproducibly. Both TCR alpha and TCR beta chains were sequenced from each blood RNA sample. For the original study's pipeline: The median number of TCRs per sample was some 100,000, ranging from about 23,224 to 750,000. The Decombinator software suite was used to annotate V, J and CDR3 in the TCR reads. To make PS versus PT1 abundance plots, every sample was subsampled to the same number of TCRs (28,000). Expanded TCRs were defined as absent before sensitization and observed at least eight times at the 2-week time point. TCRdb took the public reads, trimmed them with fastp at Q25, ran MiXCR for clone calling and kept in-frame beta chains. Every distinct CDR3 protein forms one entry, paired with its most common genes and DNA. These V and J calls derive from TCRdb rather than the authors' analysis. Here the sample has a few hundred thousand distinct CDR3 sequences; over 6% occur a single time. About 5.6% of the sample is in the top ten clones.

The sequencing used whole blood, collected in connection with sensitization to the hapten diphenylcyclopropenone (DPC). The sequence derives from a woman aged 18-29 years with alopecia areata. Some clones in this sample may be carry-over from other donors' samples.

The CDR3 loop reads CASGELIDTQYF. The DNA reads as follows: TGTGCCAGTGGGGAGCTGATAGATACGCAGTATTTT. The chain links TRBV6-1 with TRBJ2-3, with TRBD2 as a weak D call on 5 bases. CDR1 MNHNS and CDR2 SASEGT were looked up in the germline V gene. V sheds 9 bases and J sheds 5 bases, leaving 12 bases between their ends. The CDR3 goes from the cysteine to the phenylalanine over 12 residues. Just CDR3 DNA is preserved here, 36 bases in frame from base 1.